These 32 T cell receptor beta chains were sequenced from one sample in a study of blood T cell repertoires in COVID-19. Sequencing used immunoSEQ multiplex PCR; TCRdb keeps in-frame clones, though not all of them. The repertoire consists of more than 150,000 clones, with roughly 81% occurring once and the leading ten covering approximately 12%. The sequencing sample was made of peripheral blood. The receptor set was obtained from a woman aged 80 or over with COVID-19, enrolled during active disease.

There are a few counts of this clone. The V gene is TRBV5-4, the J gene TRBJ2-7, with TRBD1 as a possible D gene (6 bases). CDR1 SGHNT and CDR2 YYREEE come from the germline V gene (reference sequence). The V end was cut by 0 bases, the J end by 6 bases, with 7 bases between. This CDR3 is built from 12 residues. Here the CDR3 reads CASSLGTVEQYF. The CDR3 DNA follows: TGTGCCAGCAGCTTGGGGACAGTCGAGCAGTACTTC.

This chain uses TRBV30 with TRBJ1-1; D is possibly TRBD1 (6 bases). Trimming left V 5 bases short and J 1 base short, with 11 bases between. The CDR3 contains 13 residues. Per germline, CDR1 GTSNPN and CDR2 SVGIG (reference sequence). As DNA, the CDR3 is TGTGCCTGGGCGGACAGCACGAACACTGAAGCTTTCTTT. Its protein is CAWADSTNTEAFF.

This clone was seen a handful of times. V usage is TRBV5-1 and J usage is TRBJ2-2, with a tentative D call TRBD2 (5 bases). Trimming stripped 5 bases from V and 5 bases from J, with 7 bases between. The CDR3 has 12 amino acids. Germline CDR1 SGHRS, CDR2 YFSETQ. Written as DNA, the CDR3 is TGCGCCAGCAGAGGAGGTACCGGGGAGCTGTTTTTT. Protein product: CASRGGTGELFF.

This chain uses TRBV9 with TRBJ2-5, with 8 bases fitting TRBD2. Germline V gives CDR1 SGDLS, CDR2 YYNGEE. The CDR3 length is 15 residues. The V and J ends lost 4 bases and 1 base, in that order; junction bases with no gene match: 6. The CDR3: CASSPGGDPQETQYF. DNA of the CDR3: TGTGCCAGCAGCCCCGGGGGGGACCCCCAAGAGACCCAGTACTTC.

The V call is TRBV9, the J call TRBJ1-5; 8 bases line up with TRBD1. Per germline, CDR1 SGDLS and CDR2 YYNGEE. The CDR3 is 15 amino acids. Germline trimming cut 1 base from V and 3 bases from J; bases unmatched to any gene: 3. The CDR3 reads CASSVWGQANQPQHF. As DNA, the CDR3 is TGTGCCAGCAGCGTATGGGGACAGGCCAATCAGCCCCAGCATTTT.

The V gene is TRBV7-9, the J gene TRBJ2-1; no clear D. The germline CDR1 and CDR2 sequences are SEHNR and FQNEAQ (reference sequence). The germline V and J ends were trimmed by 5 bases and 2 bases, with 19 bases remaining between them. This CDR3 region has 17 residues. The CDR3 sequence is CASSHPIVPITYNEQFF. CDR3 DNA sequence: TGTGCCAGCAGCCATCCTATAGTCCCGATCACCTACAATGAGCAGTTCTTC.

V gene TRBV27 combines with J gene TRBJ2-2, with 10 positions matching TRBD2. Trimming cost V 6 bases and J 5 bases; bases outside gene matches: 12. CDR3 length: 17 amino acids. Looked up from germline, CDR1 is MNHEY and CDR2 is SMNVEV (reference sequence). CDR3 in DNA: TGTGCCAGCAGATTGCTTAGCGGGAGGCGTGGAACCGGGGAGCTGTTTTTT. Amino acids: CASRLLSGRRGTGELFF.

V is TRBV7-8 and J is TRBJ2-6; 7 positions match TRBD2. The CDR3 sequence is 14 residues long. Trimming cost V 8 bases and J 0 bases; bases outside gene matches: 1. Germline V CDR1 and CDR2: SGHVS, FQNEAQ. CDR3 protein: CASPSGSGANVLTF. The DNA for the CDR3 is TGTGCCAGCCCTAGCGGCTCTGGGGCCAACGTCCTGACTTTC.

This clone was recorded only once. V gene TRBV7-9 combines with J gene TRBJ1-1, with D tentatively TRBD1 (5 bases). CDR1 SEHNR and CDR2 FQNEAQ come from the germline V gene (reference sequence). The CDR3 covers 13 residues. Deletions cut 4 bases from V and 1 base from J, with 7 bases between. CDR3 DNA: TGTGCCAGCAGCTATAGGGGGAACACTGAAGCTTTCTTT. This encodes CASSYRGNTEAFF.

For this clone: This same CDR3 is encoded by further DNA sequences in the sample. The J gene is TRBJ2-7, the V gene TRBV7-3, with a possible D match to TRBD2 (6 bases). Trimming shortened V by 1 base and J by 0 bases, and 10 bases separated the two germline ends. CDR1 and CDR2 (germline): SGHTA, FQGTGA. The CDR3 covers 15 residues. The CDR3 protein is CASSLRPGLSYEQYF. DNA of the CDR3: TGTGCCAGCAGCTTAAGACCGGGACTCTCCTACGAGCAGTACTTC. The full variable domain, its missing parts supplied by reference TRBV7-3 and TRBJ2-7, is GAGVSQTPSNKVTEKGKYVELRCDPISGHTALYWYRQSLGQGPEFLIYFQGTGAADDSGLPNDRFFAVRPEGSVSTLKIQRTERGDSAVYLCASSLRPGLSYEQYFGPGTRLTVT.

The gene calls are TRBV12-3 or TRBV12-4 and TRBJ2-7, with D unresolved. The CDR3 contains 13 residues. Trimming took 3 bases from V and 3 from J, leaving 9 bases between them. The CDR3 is CASSLRSLYEQYF. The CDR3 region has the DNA TGTGCCAGCAGTTTGAGATCCCTCTACGAGCAGTACTTC.

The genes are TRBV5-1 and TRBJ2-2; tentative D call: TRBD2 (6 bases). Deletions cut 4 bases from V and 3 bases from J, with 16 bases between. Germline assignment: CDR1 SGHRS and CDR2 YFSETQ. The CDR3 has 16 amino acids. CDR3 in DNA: TGCGCCAGCAGCGTAGATTCCGCGGGGTACACCGGGGAGCTGTTTTTT. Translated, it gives CASSVDSAGYTGELFF.

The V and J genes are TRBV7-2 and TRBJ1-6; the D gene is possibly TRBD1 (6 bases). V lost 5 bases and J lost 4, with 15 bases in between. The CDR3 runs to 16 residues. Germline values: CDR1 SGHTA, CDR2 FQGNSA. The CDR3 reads CASSQYPTGYNSPLHF. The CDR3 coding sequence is TGTGCCAGCAGCCAATATCCGACAGGTTATAATTCACCCCTCCACTTT.

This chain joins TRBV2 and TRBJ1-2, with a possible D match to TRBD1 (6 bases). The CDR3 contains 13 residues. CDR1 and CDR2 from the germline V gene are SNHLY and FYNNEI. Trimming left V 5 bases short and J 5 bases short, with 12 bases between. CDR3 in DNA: TGTGCCAGCAGTCCAGGGGCGGGTTATGGCTACACCTTC. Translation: CASSPGAGYGYTF. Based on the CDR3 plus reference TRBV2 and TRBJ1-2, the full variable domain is EPEVTQTPSHQVTQMGQEVILRCVPISNHLYFYWYRQILGQKVEFLVSFYNNEISEKSEIFDDQFSVERPDGSNFTLKIRSTKLEDSAMYFCASSPGAGYGYTFGSGTRLTVV.

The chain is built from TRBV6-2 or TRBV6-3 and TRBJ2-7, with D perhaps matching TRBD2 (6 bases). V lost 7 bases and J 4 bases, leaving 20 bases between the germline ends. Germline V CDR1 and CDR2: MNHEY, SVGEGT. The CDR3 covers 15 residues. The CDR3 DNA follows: TGTGCCAGCATCCCCAGTTCGGGACTCGGTTACGAGCAGTACTTC. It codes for CASIPSSGLGYEQYF.

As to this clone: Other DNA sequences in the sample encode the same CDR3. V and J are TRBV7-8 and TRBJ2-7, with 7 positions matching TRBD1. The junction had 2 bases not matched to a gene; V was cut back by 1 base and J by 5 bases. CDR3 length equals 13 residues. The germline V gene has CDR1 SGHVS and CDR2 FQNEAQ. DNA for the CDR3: TGTGCCAGCAGCTTAGGCAGGGGGAACGAGCAGTACTTC. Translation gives CASSLGRGNEQYF.

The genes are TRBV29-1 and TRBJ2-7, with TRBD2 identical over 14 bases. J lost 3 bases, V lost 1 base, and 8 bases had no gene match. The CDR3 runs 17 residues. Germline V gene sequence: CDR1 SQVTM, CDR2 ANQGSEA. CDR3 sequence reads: CSVEGEGTSGGVYEQYF. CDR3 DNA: TGCAGCGTTGAAGGGGAGGGGACTAGCGGGGGCGTCTACGAGCAGTACTTC.

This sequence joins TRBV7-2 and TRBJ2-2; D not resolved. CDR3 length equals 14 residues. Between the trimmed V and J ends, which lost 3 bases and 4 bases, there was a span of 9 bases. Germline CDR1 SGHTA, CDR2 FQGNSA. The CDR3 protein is CASSFSPFTGELFF. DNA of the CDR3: TGTGCCAGCAGCTTTTCCCCCTTCACCGGGGAGCTGTTTTTT. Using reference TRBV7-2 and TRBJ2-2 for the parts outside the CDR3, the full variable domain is GAGVSQSPSNKVTEKGKDVELRCDPISGHTALYWYRQSLGQGLEFLIYFQGNSAPDKSGLPSDRFSAERTGGSVSTLTIQRTQQEDSAVYLCASSFSPFTGELFFGEGSRLTVL.

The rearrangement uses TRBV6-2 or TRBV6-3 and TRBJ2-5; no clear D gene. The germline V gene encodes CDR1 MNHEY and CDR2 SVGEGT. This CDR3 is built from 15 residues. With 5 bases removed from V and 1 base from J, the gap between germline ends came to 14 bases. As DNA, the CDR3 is TGTGCCAGCAGTCAAGTCCCTGGCAGCCAAGAGACCCAGTACTTC. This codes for CASSQVPGSQETQYF.

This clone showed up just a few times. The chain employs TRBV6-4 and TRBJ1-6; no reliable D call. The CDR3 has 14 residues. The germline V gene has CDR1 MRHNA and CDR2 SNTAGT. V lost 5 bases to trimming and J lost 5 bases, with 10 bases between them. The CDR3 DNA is TGTGCCAGCAGTCTGAGACAAGATAATTCACCCCTCCACTTT. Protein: CASSLRQDNSPLHF.

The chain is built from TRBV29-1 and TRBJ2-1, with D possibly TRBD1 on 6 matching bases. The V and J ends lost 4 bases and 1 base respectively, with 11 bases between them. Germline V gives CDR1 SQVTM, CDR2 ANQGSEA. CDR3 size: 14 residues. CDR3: CSVVITGSYNEQFF. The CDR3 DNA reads TGCAGCGTTGTCATCACAGGGTCCTACAATGAGCAGTTCTTC.

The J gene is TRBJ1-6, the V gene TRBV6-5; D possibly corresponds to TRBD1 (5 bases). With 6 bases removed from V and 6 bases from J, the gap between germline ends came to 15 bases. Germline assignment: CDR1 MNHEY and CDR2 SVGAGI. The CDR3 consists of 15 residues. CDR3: CASSRGKPINSPLHF. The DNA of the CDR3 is TGTGCCAGCAGCCGGGGGAAACCCATTAATTCACCCCTCCACTTT.

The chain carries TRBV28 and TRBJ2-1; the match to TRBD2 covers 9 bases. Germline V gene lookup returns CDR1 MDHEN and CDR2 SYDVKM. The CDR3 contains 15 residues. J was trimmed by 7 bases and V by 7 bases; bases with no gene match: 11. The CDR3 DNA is TGTGCCAGCAATTTGGGAGCGGGAGGTTATAATGAGCAGTTCTTC. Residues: CASNLGAGGYNEQFF.

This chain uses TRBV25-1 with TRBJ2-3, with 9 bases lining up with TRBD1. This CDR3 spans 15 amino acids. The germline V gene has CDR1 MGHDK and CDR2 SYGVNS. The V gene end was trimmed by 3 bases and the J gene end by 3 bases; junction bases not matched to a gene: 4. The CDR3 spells CASSEGQGVTDTQYF. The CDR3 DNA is TGTGCCAGCAGTGAGGGACAGGGTGTGACAGATACGCAGTATTTT.

The CDR3 loop reads CASSLAPTGYGNTIYF. The CDR3 DNA reads TGCGCCAGCAGCTTGGCTCCGACAGGGTATGGAAACACCATATATTTT. The chain recombines TRBV5-1 with TRBJ1-3; TRBD1 matches at 7 bases. The CDR3 has 16 amino acids. With V trimmed by 0 bases and J by 3 bases, 6 bases remained unmatched. Germline assignment: CDR1 SGHRS and CDR2 YFSETQ.

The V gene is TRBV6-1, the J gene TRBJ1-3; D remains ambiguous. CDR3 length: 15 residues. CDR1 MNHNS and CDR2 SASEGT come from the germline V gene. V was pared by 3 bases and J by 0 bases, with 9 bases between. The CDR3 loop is CASSDGGSSGNTIYF. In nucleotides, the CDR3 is TGTGCCAGCAGTGACGGCGGGAGCTCTGGAAACACCATATATTTT.

The CDR3 nucleotides are TGTGCCAGCAGCTTAGGAGGCCAGGGCACGAACTATGGCTACACCTTC. Amino acids: CASSLGGQGTNYGYTF. V usage is TRBV13 and J usage is TRBJ1-2; a possible D gene is TRBD1 (5 bases). The length of the CDR3 is 16 residues. The ends were cut back, 0 bases at V and 2 bases at J, with 13 bases in the middle. Germline CDR1 is PRHDT and CDR2 is FYEKMQ (reference sequence).

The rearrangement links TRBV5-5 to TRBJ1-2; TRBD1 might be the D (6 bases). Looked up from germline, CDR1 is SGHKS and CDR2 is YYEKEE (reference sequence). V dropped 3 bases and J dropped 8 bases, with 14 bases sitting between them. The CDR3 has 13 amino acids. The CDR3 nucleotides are TGTGCCAGCAGCTGGGGACACCCTCGGGGCTACACCTTC. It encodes CASSWGHPRGYTF.

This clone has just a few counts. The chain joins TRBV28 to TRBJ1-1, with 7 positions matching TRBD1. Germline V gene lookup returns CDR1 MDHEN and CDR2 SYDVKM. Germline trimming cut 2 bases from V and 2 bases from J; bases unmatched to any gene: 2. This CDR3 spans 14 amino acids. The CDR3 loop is CASSLQGGNTEAFF. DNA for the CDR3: TGTGCCAGCAGTTTACAGGGGGGAAACACTGAAGCTTTCTTT.

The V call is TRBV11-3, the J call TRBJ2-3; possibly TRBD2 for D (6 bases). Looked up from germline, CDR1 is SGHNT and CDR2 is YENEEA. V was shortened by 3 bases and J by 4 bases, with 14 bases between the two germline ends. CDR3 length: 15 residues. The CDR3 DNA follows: TGTGCCAGCAGCTTCGGTAGCGGCCTCCCAGATACGCAGTATTTT. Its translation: CASSFGSGLPDTQYF.

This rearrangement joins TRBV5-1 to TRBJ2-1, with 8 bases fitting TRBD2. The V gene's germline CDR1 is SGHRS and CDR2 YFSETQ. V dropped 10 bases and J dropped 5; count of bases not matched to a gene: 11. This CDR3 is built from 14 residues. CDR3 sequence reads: CAPRGGLGNNEQFF. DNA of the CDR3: TGCGCCCCCAGAGGGGGACTAGGAAACAATGAGCAGTTCTTC.

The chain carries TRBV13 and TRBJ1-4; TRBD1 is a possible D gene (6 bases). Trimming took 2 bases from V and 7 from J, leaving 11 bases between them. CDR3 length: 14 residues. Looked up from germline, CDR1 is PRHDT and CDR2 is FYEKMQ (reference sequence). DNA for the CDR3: TGTGCCAGCAGCTTACGAGGGGGTGCTGAAAAACTGTTTTTT. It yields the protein CASSLRGGAEKLFF.